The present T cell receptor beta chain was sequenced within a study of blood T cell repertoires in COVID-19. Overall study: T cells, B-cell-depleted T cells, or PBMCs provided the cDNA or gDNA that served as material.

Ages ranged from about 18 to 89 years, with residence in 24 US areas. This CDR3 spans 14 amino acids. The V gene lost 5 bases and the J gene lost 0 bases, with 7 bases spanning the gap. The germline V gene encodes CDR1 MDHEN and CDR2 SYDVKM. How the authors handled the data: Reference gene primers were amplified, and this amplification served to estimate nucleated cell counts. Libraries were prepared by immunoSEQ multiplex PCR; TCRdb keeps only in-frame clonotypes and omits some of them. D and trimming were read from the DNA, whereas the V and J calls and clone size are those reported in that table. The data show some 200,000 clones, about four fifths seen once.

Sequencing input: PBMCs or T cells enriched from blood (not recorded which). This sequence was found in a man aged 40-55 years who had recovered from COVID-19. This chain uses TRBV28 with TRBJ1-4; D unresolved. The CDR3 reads CASSGTATNEKLFF. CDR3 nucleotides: TGTGCCAGCAGTGGCACAGCAACTAATGAAAAACTGTTTTTT.